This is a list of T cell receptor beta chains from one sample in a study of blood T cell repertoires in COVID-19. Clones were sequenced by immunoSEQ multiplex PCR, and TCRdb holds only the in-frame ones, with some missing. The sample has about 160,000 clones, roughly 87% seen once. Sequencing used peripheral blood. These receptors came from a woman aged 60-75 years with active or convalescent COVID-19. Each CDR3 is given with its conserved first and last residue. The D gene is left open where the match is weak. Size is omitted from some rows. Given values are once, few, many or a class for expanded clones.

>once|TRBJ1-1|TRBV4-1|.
TGCGCCAGCAGCCAACACAGGGAGACTGATGAAGCTTTCTTT
CASSQHRETDEAFF
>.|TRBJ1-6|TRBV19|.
TGTGCCAGTAGTTCCCGGGGGTCTAGCTCCTATAATTCACCCCTCCACTTT
CASSSRGSSSYNSPLHF
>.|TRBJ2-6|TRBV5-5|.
TGTGCCAGCAGCCTCCTGTCTGGGGCCAACGTCCTGACTTTC
CASSLLSGANVLTF
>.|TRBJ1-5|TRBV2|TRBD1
TGTGCCAGCAGAACCACAGGGGACAATCAGCCCCAGCATTTT
CASRTTGDNQPQHF
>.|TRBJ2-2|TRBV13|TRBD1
TGTGCCAGCAGGCATTACAGGGGTTGGAACACCGGGGAGCTGTTTTTT
CASRHYRGWNTGELFF
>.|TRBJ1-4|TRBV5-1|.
TGCGCCAGCAGCCGGGGTTCGACTAATGAAAAACTGTTTTTT
CASSRGSTNEKLFF
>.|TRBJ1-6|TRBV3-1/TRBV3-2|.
TGTGCCAGCAGCCAGTTTGTCGGCAGGGAGGCTCCGACCCTCCACTTT
CASSQFVGREAPTLHF
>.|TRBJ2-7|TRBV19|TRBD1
TGTGCCAGTAGTATCTCCGGGACAGGGGAGAGGCCGCAGTACTTC
CASSISGTGERPQYF
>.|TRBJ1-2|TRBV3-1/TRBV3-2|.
TGTGCCAGCAGCCAATATAACTATGGCTACACCTTC
CASSQYNYGYTF
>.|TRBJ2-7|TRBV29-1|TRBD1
TGCAGCGTTGAGGGGACAGGGGGCTACGAGCAGTACTTC
CSVEGTGGYEQYF
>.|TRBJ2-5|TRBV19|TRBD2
TGTGCCAGTAGTCCTCGACTAGCGGGGGCCCTCCAAGAGACCCAGTACTTC
CASSPRLAGALQETQYF
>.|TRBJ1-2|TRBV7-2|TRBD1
TGTGCCAGCAGCTTGGGGGGGTTCGGGACAGGTGCCTCCTATGGCTACACCTTC
CASSLGGFGTGASYGYTF
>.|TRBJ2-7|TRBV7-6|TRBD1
TGTGCCAGCAGCAGGAGTCAGGGGGCCCAAACCGATTACGAGCAGTACTTC
CASSRSQGAQTDYEQYF
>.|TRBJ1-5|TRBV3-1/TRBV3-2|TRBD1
TGTGCCAGCAGCCCGGGGACAGGACGTCAGCCCCAGCATTTT
CASSPGTGRQPQHF
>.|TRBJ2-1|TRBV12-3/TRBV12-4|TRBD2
TGTGCCAGCAGTTTCTGGGGACTAAATGAGCAGTTCTTC
CASSFWGLNEQFF
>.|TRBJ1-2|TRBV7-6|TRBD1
TGTGCCAGCAGCCCGGGACAGCCGAGTAACTATGGCTACACCTTC
CASSPGQPSNYGYTF
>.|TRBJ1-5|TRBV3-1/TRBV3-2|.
TGTGCCAGCAGCCAAGGGACAGATGGGCAGCCCCAGCATTTT
CASSQGTDGQPQHF
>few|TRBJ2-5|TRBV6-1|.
TGTGCCAGCAGTGAAGGAGGGCTTTTGGGGGGAGAGACCCAGTACTTC
CASSEGGLLGGETQYF
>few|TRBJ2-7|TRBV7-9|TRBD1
TGTGCCAGCAGCCATTTGCCTTACTCGGACAGGTTCTACGAGCAGTACTTC
CASSHLPYSDRFYEQYF
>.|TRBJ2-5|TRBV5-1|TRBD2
TGCGCCAGCAGCTTGTCGCTAGCGGGGGTCCAAGAGACCCAGTACTTC
CASSLSLAGVQETQYF
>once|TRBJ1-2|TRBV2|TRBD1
TGTGCCAGCAGGGACAGGGTGGAGGGCTACACCTTC
CASRDRVEGYTF
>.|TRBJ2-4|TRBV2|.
TGTGCCAGCAGTGAAGTCGGGCAAGGGGTCCAAAACATTCAGTACTTC
CASSEVGQGVQNIQYF